The 27 T cell receptor beta chains below all came from one sample that was sequenced in a study of blood T cell repertoires in COVID-19 (TCRdb year 2020). Libraries were built with the immunoSEQ multiplex PCR assay. TCRdb re-hosts the immuneACCESS table, in-frame sequences only. Its copies lack some clones; in the studies checked, an unresolved V gene accounts for under half of them, and the cause for the rest is not known. This sample holds some 170,000 clones; about 91% were observed only once. Roughly 1.4% of the sample rests with the top ten. Sequencing input: peripheral blood. These receptors were collected from a woman aged 50 to 65 with acute or convalescent COVID-19.

This chain joins TRBV5-4 and TRBJ2-1; 12 positions agree with TRBD2. Germline V gene sequence: CDR1 SGHNT, CDR2 YYREEE (reference sequence). The length of the CDR3 is 19 residues. The junction had 17 bases not matched to a gene; V was cut back by 6 bases and J by 4 bases. The CDR3 DNA is TGTGCCAGCAACTCGGGACTAGCGGGTTCCACGGGGCCTTACAATGAGCAGTTCTTC. It codes for CASNSGLAGSTGPYNEQFF.

The CDR3 loop is CASSYIDRGEAFF. The DNA for the CDR3 is TGTGCCAGCAGTTATATAGACCGCGGCGAAGCTTTCTTT. The rearrangement links TRBV12-3 or TRBV12-4 to TRBJ1-1, with D unresolved. V lost 4 bases to trimming and J lost 8 bases, with 14 bases between them. This CDR3 has 13 amino acids.

This rearrangement joins TRBV7-6 to TRBJ2-1; tentative D call: TRBD2 (5 bases). V lost 5 bases and J 0 bases, leaving 11 bases between the germline ends. The germline V gene encodes CDR1 SGHVS and CDR2 FNYEAQ. The CDR3 sequence is 15 residues long. In DNA form, the CDR3 reads TGTGCCAGCAGCGCGGGCTACAGCTCCTACAATGAGCAGTTCTTC. This sequence encodes CASSAGYSSYNEQFF. Drawing the rest from reference TRBV7-6 and TRBJ2-1, the complete variable domain is GAGVSQSPRYKVTKRGQDVALRCDPISGHVSLYWYRQALGQGPEFLTYFNYEAQQDKSGLPNDRFSAERPEGSISTLTIQRTEQRDSAMYRCASSAGYSSYNEQFFGPGTRLTVL.

The rearrangement uses TRBV11-3 and TRBJ2-5; 11 bases match TRBD2. V trimming: 2 bases; J trimming: 1 base; junction bases outside the gene matches: 3. From germline, CDR1 is SGHNT and CDR2 YENEEA. The CDR3 extends over 16 amino acids. CDR3 sequence: CASSLWTSGFQETQYF. CDR3 DNA: TGTGCCAGCAGCTTATGGACTAGCGGGTTCCAAGAGACCCAGTACTTC.

The V gene is TRBV5-1, the J gene TRBJ2-1; 7 bases line up with TRBD2. The CDR3 spans 15 residues. Germline V CDR1 and CDR2: SGHRS, YFSETQ. J lost 1 base, V lost 5 bases, and 6 bases had no gene match. The CDR3 region is CASSVGGGSYNEQFF. Here the CDR3 DNA reads TGCGCCAGCAGTGTAGGCGGGGGTTCCTACAATGAGCAGTTCTTC.

This sequence joins TRBV5-6 and TRBJ1-1; 9 nucleotides agree with TRBD1. The CDR3 contains 17 residues. The V segment lost 1 base and the J segment 5 bases; nucleotides outside the gene matches: 12. Germline V gene data show CDR1 as SGHDT and CDR2 as YYEEEE. The CDR3 DNA is TGTGCCAGCAGCTTGTACTTCTCGGACAGGGGAAATACTGAAGCTTTCTTT. It is translated as CASSLYFSDRGNTEAFF.

The chain has TRBV7-8 and TRBJ2-1, with 10 nucleotides matching TRBD1. Germline CDR1 reads SGHVS; CDR2 reads FQNEAQ. This CDR3 contains 16 residues. V lost 5 bases to trimming and J lost 6 bases; unmatched junction nucleotides: 10. CDR3 region: CASSHSWGQGTNEQFF. CDR3 bases: TGTGCCAGCAGCCATAGCTGGGGACAGGGGACCAATGAGCAGTTCTTC.

The chain employs TRBV29-1 and TRBJ1-5; D is perhaps TRBD1 (6 bases). Per the germline V gene, CDR1 is SQVTM and CDR2 is ANQGSEA. The CDR3 has 12 amino acids. V gave up 6 bases and J gave up 7 bases, with 13 bases separating them. The CDR3 loop is CSVRTAGQPQHF. CDR3 bases: TGCAGCGTCCGGACAGCAGGGCAGCCCCAGCATTTT.

V gene TRBV5-1 combines with J gene TRBJ1-1; D call uncertain. Germline V lookup: CDR1 SGHRS, CDR2 YFSETQ. V was trimmed by 0 bases and J by 0 bases, leaving 6 bases between them. The length of the CDR3 is 14 residues. The CDR3 region has the DNA TGCGCCAGCAGCTTGGGGAGTATGAACACTGAAGCTTTCTTT. This encodes CASSLGSMNTEAFF.

This chain joins TRBV4-1 and TRBJ2-1; the match to TRBD1 covers 8 bases. Germline V gene lookup returns CDR1 MGHRA and CDR2 YSYEKL. Trimming removed 0 bases from V and 12 bases from J; junction bases left unmatched: 16. The CDR3 runs to 17 residues. The CDR3 reads CASSQDAGQEVSGGQFF. In nucleotides, the CDR3 is TGCGCCAGCAGCCAAGACGCGGGACAGGAGGTTTCTGGTGGGCAGTTCTTC.

V gene TRBV28 combines with J gene TRBJ2-2; tentative D call: TRBD1 (6 bases). Trimming took off 6 bases at V and 8 bases at J, with 13 bases between the two ends. This CDR3 is 13 amino acids long. Germline V lookup: CDR1 MDHEN, CDR2 SYDVKM. The DNA of the CDR3 is TGTGCCAGCAGCCCTACAGGGATAGGGGAGCTGTTTTTT. Protein sequence: CASSPTGIGELFF.

The chain has TRBV5-4 and TRBJ1-6; D is unclear. V shed 2 bases and J shed 10 bases, with 10 bases lying between them. This CDR3 comprises 13 residues. CDR1 is SGHNT, CDR2 YYREEE, per germline (reference sequence). The chain's CDR3 is CASSFRGKSPLHF. CDR3 nucleotides: TGTGCCAGCAGCTTCCGAGGGAAGTCACCCCTCCACTTT.

The chain couples TRBV30 to TRBJ1-2; TRBD1 matches 9 bases. Trimming at V came to 5 bases and at J to 9 bases, leaving 7 bases not matched to a gene. This CDR3 is 12 amino acids long. Per germline, CDR1 GTSNPN and CDR2 SVGIG (reference sequence). The CDR3 region is CAWDRGKGRYTF. Here the CDR3 DNA reads TGTGCCTGGGACAGGGGGAAGGGCCGCTACACCTTC. The variable domain in full, with the rest retrieved from reference TRBV30 and TRBJ1-2, is SQTIHQWPATLVQPVGSPLSLECTVEGTSNPNLYWYRQAAGRGLQLLFYSVGIGQISSEVPQNLSASRPQDRQFILSSKKLLLSDSGFYLCAWDRGKGRYTFGSGTRLTVV.

V is TRBV7-2 and J is TRBJ2-5; 12 nucleotides agree with TRBD2. This CDR3 has 17 amino acids. V gave up 3 bases and J gave up 1 base; unmatched junction bases: 6. CDR1 and CDR2 (germline): SGHTA, FQGNSA. The chain's CDR3 is CASSFGLAGSSQETQYF. DNA of the CDR3: TGTGCCAGCAGCTTCGGACTAGCGGGATCGTCCCAAGAGACCCAGTACTTC.

In this sample, this clone turned up once. This rearrangement joins TRBV2 to TRBJ1-6; the D gene is possibly TRBD1 (6 bases). CDR3 length: 16 amino acids. The V and J ends lost 6 bases and 10 bases respectively, with 22 bases between them. The germline CDR1 and CDR2 sequences are SNHLY and FYNNEI. CDR3 loop: CASSVNTQGLGSPLHF. The CDR3 nucleotides read TGTGCCAGCAGCGTCAATACCCAGGGGTTGGGGTCACCCCTCCACTTT.

The J gene is TRBJ2-7, the V gene TRBV6-2 or TRBV6-3, with D tentatively TRBD2 (5 bases). This CDR3 is 11 amino acids long. Trimming shortened V by 5 bases and J by 4 bases, and 6 bases separated the two germline ends. The germline CDR1 and CDR2 sequences are MNHEY and SVGEGT. The CDR3 loop is CASSRGYEQYF. In DNA, the CDR3 is TGTGCCAGCAGTCGCGGGTACGAGCAGTACTTC.

The chain uses TRBV11-2 and TRBJ2-7; 8 bases agree with TRBD2. The CDR3 has 16 amino acids. Germline values: CDR1 SGHAT, CDR2 FQNNGV. J gave up 1 base and V 6 bases, and 11 bases lay outside the gene matches. CDR3 region: CASRYRVAGLSYEQYF. The CDR3 nucleotides are TGTGCCAGCAGGTATAGGGTAGCGGGGCTTTCCTACGAGCAGTACTTC.

The V and J genes are TRBV2 and TRBJ2-3; perhaps TRBD2 as D (6 bases). The CDR3 covers 14 residues. Germline V gene data show CDR1 as SNHLY and CDR2 as FYNNEI. V lost 6 bases and J lost 1, with 11 bases in between. The CDR3 reads CASRAREGTDTQYF. CDR3 in DNA: TGTGCCAGCAGAGCGAGGGAGGGCACAGATACGCAGTATTTT.

The V gene is TRBV9, the J gene TRBJ2-3; 8 bases align to TRBD2. Germline CDR1 and CDR2: SGDLS and YYNGEE. This CDR3 is 14 amino acids long. V was clipped by 3 bases and J by 4 bases; unmatched bases: 4. The DNA of the CDR3 is TGTGCCAGCAGCGAGACTAGCGAGGCAGATACGCAGTATTTT. Encoded protein: CASSETSEADTQYF.

The chain recombines TRBV2 with TRBJ1-1, with 8 bases aligning to TRBD1. V trimming: 6 bases; J trimming: 0 bases; junction bases outside the gene matches: 6. Germline CDR1 is SNHLY and CDR2 is FYNNEI. The CDR3 sequence is 15 residues long. Here the CDR3 reads CASRPRQGLNTEAFF. Here the CDR3 DNA reads TGTGCCAGCAGACCCCGACAGGGGTTGAACACTGAAGCTTTCTTT.

The chain recombines TRBV6-5 with TRBJ1-1, with D perhaps TRBD1 (5 bases). The CDR3 consists of 13 residues. V dropped 6 bases and J dropped 4 bases, with 12 bases sitting between them. Per germline, CDR1 MNHEY and CDR2 SVGAGI. The CDR3 DNA follows: TGTGCCAGCAGGGACTCCGGGGGCACTGAAGCTTTCTTT. Amino acids: CASRDSGGTEAFF.

The count of this clone is one. The chain combines TRBV3-1 (or the pseudogene TRBV3-2) with TRBJ1-2, with D uncertain. V was shortened by 6 bases and J by 4 bases, with 15 bases between the two germline ends. The CDR3 is 14 amino acids. Germline V CDR1 and CDR2: LGHDT, YNNKEL (reference sequence). This CDR3 reads CASSYGETPYGYTF. In DNA form, the CDR3 reads TGTGCCAGCAGTTACGGGGAAACCCCCTATGGCTACACCTTC.

The chain carries TRBV7-2 and TRBJ1-4; perhaps TRBD1 as D (5 bases). V was trimmed by 0 bases and J by 7 bases, leaving 12 bases between them. Per the germline V gene, CDR1 is SGHTA and CDR2 is FQGNSA. CDR3 length: 15 amino acids. The chain's CDR3 is CASSLAARAGEKLFF. CDR3 in DNA: TGTGCCAGCAGCTTAGCGGCCAGGGCCGGTGAAAAACTGTTTTTT.

The rearrangement joins TRBV4-1 to TRBJ2-7; D is possibly TRBD1 (6 bases). CDR3 size: 15 residues. Trimming left V 0 bases short and J 1 base short, with 10 bases between. The germline gives CDR1 MGHRA, CDR2 YSYEKL. CDR3 sequence (DNA): TGCGCCAGCAGCCAAGACAGGGGAATATCCTACGAGCAGTACTTC. Amino acid sequence: CASSQDRGISYEQYF.

The chain's CDR3 is CASSLARPGSSYNSPLHF. The CDR3 DNA is TGTGCCAGCAGCTTAGCGAGACCGGGGAGCTCCTATAATTCACCCCTCCACTTT. The rearrangement uses TRBV7-2 and TRBJ1-6, with unresolved D. This CDR3 region has 18 residues. From germline, CDR1 is SGHTA and CDR2 FQGNSA. The ends were cut back, 0 bases at V and 0 bases at J, with 12 bases in the middle.

The J gene is TRBJ2-5, the V gene TRBV6-2 or TRBV6-3, with D possibly being TRBD1 (6 bases). This CDR3 spans 13 amino acids. Germline values: CDR1 MNHEY, CDR2 SVGEGT. With 6 bases removed from V and 7 bases from J, the gap between germline ends came to 15 bases. Written as DNA, the CDR3 is TGTGCCAGCAGCCAGGGGCCGGGTGGGACCCAGTACTTC. The encoded protein is CASSQGPGGTQYF.

By share, this clone counts as medium-sized. V and J are TRBV6-5 and TRBJ1-4; 8 bases are a match to TRBD1. Germline assignment: CDR1 MNHEY and CDR2 SVGAGI. The CDR3 totals 14 residues. The J segment lost 7 bases and the V segment lost 7 bases, leaving 8 bases of the junction unmatched. CDR3: CASKSGTGGEKLFF. CDR3 bases: TGTGCCAGCAAGTCCGGGACAGGAGGTGAAAAACTGTTTTTT.